This record looks at one T cell receptor beta chain sequence and its context. What it recognizes is unknown. Trimming cost V 2 bases and J 7 bases, with 6 bases left between them. The CDR3 covers 12 residues. Germline loops: CDR1 SGHTA, CDR2 FQGNSA. This sample was taken from a study of T cell responses to AZD1222 COVID-19 vaccine. Study-wide results and caveats: Donors, mostly white British, included more females; clonal diversity was possibly underestimated.

The data were produced by immunoSEQ multiplex PCR, yet TCRdb's version contains in-frame clones alone and is incomplete. Among 100,000 to 150,000 clones listed, about nine tenths were seen once. The chain carries TRBV7-2 and TRBJ1-3, with D unclear. This sample comprised peripheral blood, obtained on day 0 of AZD1222 vaccination. This receptor was identified in an adult in good health. CDR3: CASSLLGNTIYF. In DNA form, the CDR3 reads TGTGCCAGCAGCTTATTAGGTAACACCATATATTTT.